The 5 T cell receptor beta chains reported below all come from one sample, sequenced in a study of T cell responses to AZD1222 COVID-19 vaccine. The table came from immunoSEQ multiplex PCR; TCRdb's copy has only in-frame clones and leaves some out. Among around 100,000 clones listed, roughly 86% were seen once. Sequenced here: peripheral blood, sampled on day 0 of MenACWY control vaccination. These receptors were taken from an adult in good health.

The chain links TRBV15 to TRBJ2-2; D may be TRBD1 (5 bases). The V end was cut by 3 bases, the J end by 7 bases, with 9 bases between. CDR3 length: 13 amino acids. CDR1 and CDR2 (germline): LNHNV, YYDKDF (reference sequence). This CDR3 is CATSRMGLGELFF. The DNA of the CDR3 is TGTGCCACCAGCAGGATGGGGCTCGGGGAGCTGTTTTTT.

The chain has TRBV5-4 and TRBJ2-3, with D perhaps TRBD1 (6 bases). The CDR3 contains 16 residues. Germline V lookup: CDR1 SGHNT, CDR2 YYREEE (reference sequence). The germline V and J ends were trimmed by 0 bases and 3 bases, with 14 bases remaining between them. DNA of the CDR3: TGTGCCAGCAGCTTGGATGAAGTGAGGGGGACAGATACGCAGTATTTT. Protein sequence: CASSLDEVRGTDTQYF.

This clone was observed a handful of times. The rearrangement joins TRBV29-1 to TRBJ1-2; D is undetermined. The CDR3 runs 14 residues. V lost 2 bases and J lost 0, with 10 bases in between. CDR1 is SQVTM, CDR2 ANQGSEA, per germline. CDR3 sequence: CSVERDTTNYGYTF. The CDR3 region has the DNA TGCAGCGTTGAACGTGACACTACTAACTATGGCTACACCTTC.

This clone was seen only a few times. This chain connects TRBV24-1 to TRBJ2-2; 7 bases agree with TRBD1. The CDR3 contains 15 residues. Germline-derived CDR1 and CDR2 are KGHDR and SFDVKD. The V and J ends lost 4 bases and 3 bases, in that order; junction bases with no gene match: 4. CDR3 nucleotide sequence: TGTGCCACCAGTGACACAGGGGTGGACACCGGGGAGCTGTTTTTT. Its translation is CATSDTGVDTGELFF.

V is TRBV11-2 and J is TRBJ1-3; D is uncertain. In germline, CDR1 is SGHAT, CDR2 FQNNGV. The CDR3 runs to 15 residues. Trimming stripped 2 bases from V and 0 bases from J, with 8 bases between. Here the CDR3 reads CASSLLRYSGNTIYF. In nucleotides, the CDR3 is TGTGCCAGCAGCTTATTACGATACTCTGGAAACACCATATATTTT. Based on the CDR3 plus reference TRBV11-2 and TRBJ1-3, the full variable domain is EAGVAQSPRYKIIEKRQSVAFWCNPISGHATLYWYQQILGQGPKLLIQFQNNGVVDDSQLPKDRFSAERLKGVDSTLKIQPAKLEDSAVYLCASSLLRYSGNTIYFGEGSWLTVV.